The next 7 T cell receptor beta chains were all read from a single sample in a study of OX40 agonist ivuxolimab in advanced cancers. The library was obtained by the immunoSEQ multiplex PCR assay. The table comes from immuneACCESS by way of TCRdb, which keeps in-frame sequences with V and J called. Part of the clones is missing from these tables; in studies checked, under half for an unresolved V gene and the rest for unknown reasons. This sample gives some 39,000 clones in total; about 87% of them show up just once. The ten largest clones capture about 3.6% of the sample. The sample was CD4+ or CD8+ T cells sorted from blood, taken in a trial of the OX40 agonist ivuxolimab. The origin of the receptors is an adult with an advanced solid tumor such as melanoma, head and neck, liver or kidney cancer.

J is TRBJ2-6 and V is TRBV18, with D possibly matching TRBD1 (5 bases). The germline V and J ends were trimmed by 5 bases and 3 bases, with 8 bases remaining between them. The length of the CDR3 is 14 residues. Per germline, CDR1 KGHSH and CDR2 LQKENI. Here the CDR3 reads CASSLGHGANVLTF. For the CDR3, the DNA is TGTGCCAGCTCATTGGGGCATGGGGCCAACGTCCTGACTTTC.

In regard to this clone: One end of the junction fails to match germline, which may point to a read error. In the same sample, other DNA sequences code for this CDR3. J is TRBJ2-1 and V is TRBV18; tentatively, D is TRBD1 or TRBD2 (5 bases each). This CDR3 spans 16 amino acids. Looked up from germline, CDR1 is KGHSH and CDR2 is LQKENI. The CDR3 bases are TGTGCCAGCTCGCCACCACGGGGCAGCTCCTACAATGAGCAGTTCTTC. Protein product: CASSPPRGSSYNEQFF.

The chain carries TRBV7-9 and TRBJ2-5; the D gene could be TRBD1 or TRBD2 (5 bases each). The CDR3 is 13 residues long. Germline-derived CDR1 and CDR2 are SEHNR and FQNEAQ (reference sequence). The germline V and J ends were trimmed by 0 bases and 4 bases, with 6 bases remaining between them. The CDR3 nucleotides are TGTGCCAGCAGCTTAGCCGGGACAGAGACCCAGTACTTC. It specifies CASSLAGTETQYF.

The rearrangement links TRBV7-2 to TRBJ2-3; 14 bases are shared with TRBD2. Germline V gives CDR1 SGHTA, CDR2 FQGNSA. This CDR3 is 15 amino acids long. V trimming: 5 bases; J trimming: 4 bases; junction bases outside the gene matches: 2. CDR3 loop: CASSKGLAGADTQYF. For the CDR3, the DNA is TGTGCCAGCAGCAAGGGACTAGCGGGAGCAGATACGCAGTATTTT.

This chain connects TRBV4-2 to TRBJ1-4; D gene uncertain. The CDR3 covers 15 residues. V was clipped by 1 base and J by 4 bases, with 10 bases between them. The germline V gene encodes CDR1 LGHNA and CDR2 YNFKEQ. The CDR3 DNA is TGTGCCAGCAGCCAAGGTACGGGCATTAATGAAAAACTGTTTTTT. Encoded protein: CASSQGTGINEKLFF.

This rearrangement joins TRBV14 to TRBJ2-7; TRBD2 matches 8 bases. Unmatched junction bases numbered 8, after V lost 1 base and J lost 6 bases. Germline CDR1 SGHDN, CDR2 FVKESK. The CDR3 has 15 residues. The CDR3 loop is CASSQGVAGPLEQYF. CDR3 nucleotides: TGTGCCAGCAGCCAAGGGGTAGCGGGACCCCTCGAGCAGTACTTC.

The rearrangement links TRBV6-1 to TRBJ1-2; D may be TRBD1 (6 bases). This CDR3 comprises 15 residues. Germline values: CDR1 MNHNS, CDR2 SASEGT. Trimming took off 5 bases at V and 4 bases at J, with 17 bases between the two ends. In DNA, the CDR3 is TGTGCCAGCAGTCAATTTTACGGACAGCCCTATGGCTACACCTTC. It yields the protein CASSQFYGQPYGYTF.